Each of the 21 T cell receptor beta chains below was sequenced from the same sample in a study of shared clonotypes between healthy human individuals. The data were produced by immunoSEQ multiplex PCR, yet TCRdb's version contains in-frame clones alone and is incomplete. This sample has around 2.5 million clones; under 95% occur once, and the top ten carry 0.35% to 0.45%. The sample was naive CD4+ T cells from PBMCs. Subset indicated: CD45RA+ positively selected. The receptors originated from a man younger than 30 in good health. Some clones in this sample may be carry-over from other donors' samples.

V usage is TRBV5-8 and J usage is TRBJ2-5, with 12 nucleotides matching TRBD1. Germline assignment: CDR1 SGHTS and CDR2 YDEGEE. Germline trimming cut 0 bases from V and 5 bases from J; bases unmatched to any gene: 5. The CDR3 spans 16 residues. CDR3 loop: CASSLGDRGLVETQYF. CDR3 DNA sequence: TGTGCCAGCAGCTTGGGGGACAGGGGGCTAGTGGAGACCCAGTACTTC.

The chain links TRBV4-2 to TRBJ2-7; 7 nucleotides line up with TRBD2. The trim removed 0 bases at V and 6 bases at J, leaving 5 bases unmatched. CDR3 length equals 14 residues. In germline, CDR1 is LGHNA, CDR2 YNFKEQ. CDR3 sequence reads: CASSQDSGGGEQYF. The CDR3 DNA reads TGTGCCAGCAGCCAAGATTCGGGGGGTGGCGAGCAGTACTTC.

This clone was observed a single time. V usage is TRBV7-2 and J usage is TRBJ2-1; D ambiguous. The CDR3 runs 15 residues. Trimming removed 5 bases at V and 9 bases at J, with 20 bases between. Germline values: CDR1 SGHTA, CDR2 FQGNSA. The CDR3 region has the DNA TGTGCCAGCAGCAATAGAGTATCAAGGGTCGGTGAGCAGTTCTTC. Translation gives CASSNRVSRVGEQFF.

This clone was observed a single time. The chain has TRBV7-3 and TRBJ2-1; 7 bases align to TRBD1. Germline CDR1 SGHTA, CDR2 FQGTGA. V dropped 1 base and J dropped 6; count of bases not matched to a gene: 9. The CDR3 spans 16 residues. The CDR3 loop reads CASSLIAGGRPNEQFF. DNA for the CDR3: TGTGCCAGCAGCTTAATAGCAGGGGGTCGTCCCAATGAGCAGTTCTTC.

The CDR3 DNA reads TGTGCCAGCAGCCGTTCCGGGAATCAGCCCCAGCATTTT. It translates to CASSRSGNQPQHF. V is TRBV14 and J is TRBJ1-5; D is unresolved. Germline assignment: CDR1 SGHDN and CDR2 FVKESK. This CDR3 has 13 amino acids. The ends were cut back, 4 bases at V and 4 bases at J, with 8 bases in the middle.

CDR3 bases: TGTGCCAGCTCAGGCAGGGGGCGAGGCACCGGGGAGCTGTTTTTT. This sequence encodes CASSGRGRGTGELFF. The V gene is TRBV18, the J gene TRBJ2-2, with 8 bases fitting TRBD1. The CDR3 is 15 residues long. Trimming removed 5 bases from V and 4 bases from J; junction bases left unmatched: 6. Germline V CDR1 and CDR2: KGHSH, LQKENI.

The rearrangement joins TRBV11-3 to TRBJ2-1; 7 positions agree with TRBD2. The CDR3 totals 16 residues. V dropped 5 bases and J dropped 5; count of bases not matched to a gene: 12. Per germline, CDR1 SGHNT and CDR2 YENEEA. The CDR3 DNA follows: TGTGCCAGCAGCCCCGGTGGCCTCGCGGGGGACAATGAGCAGTTCTTC. Translating it yields CASSPGGLAGDNEQFF.

This clone was seen only once. The CDR3 is CSATRPETQYF. The DNA for the CDR3 is TGCAGTGCCACACGCCCGGAGACCCAGTACTTC. The chain carries TRBV20-1 and TRBJ2-5; D gene uncertain. This CDR3 spans 11 amino acids. Germline V gene sequence: CDR1 DFQATT, CDR2 SNEGSKA (reference sequence). V lost 6 bases to trimming and J lost 5 bases, with 10 bases between them.

V is TRBV5-6 and J is TRBJ1-2; D remains unclear. Germline values: CDR1 SGHDT, CDR2 YYEEEE. V dropped 0 bases and J dropped 5 bases, with 11 bases sitting between them. This CDR3 is 14 amino acids long. The CDR3 nucleotides are TGTGCCAGCAGCTTGGGACTATCCTCATATGGCTACACCTTC. It specifies CASSLGLSSYGYTF.

The chain employs TRBV15 and TRBJ2-1; D perhaps matches TRBD1 (6 bases). The CDR3 sequence is 19 residues long. With 0 bases removed from V and 0 bases from J, the gap between germline ends came to 18 bases. CDR1 is LNHNV and CDR2 is YYDKDF in the germline V gene (reference sequence). This CDR3 is CATSRDLGTGKSSYNEQFF. CDR3 coding DNA: TGTGCCACCAGCAGAGATCTAGGAACAGGGAAGAGCTCCTACAATGAGCAGTTCTTC.

The gene calls are TRBV30 and TRBJ2-5, with D perhaps matching TRBD1 (5 bases). The last part of the DNA fits TRBJ2-7 better; the J call may be wrong. This CDR3 is 13 amino acids long. Germline CDR1 is GTSNPN and CDR2 is SVGIG (reference sequence). Here the CDR3 DNA reads TGTGCCTGGAGTGGGGGCCGAACCTACGAGCAGTACTTC. This encodes CAWSGGRTYEQYF.

The V and J genes are TRBV10-1 and TRBJ2-1; 15 bases line up with TRBD2. The CDR3 has 14 residues. Trimming took 5 bases from V and 10 from J; bases not matched to a gene: 3. CDR1 is WNHNN and CDR2 is SYGVQD in the germline V gene (reference sequence). The CDR3 nucleotides are TGCGCCAGCAGTCCGGGACTAGCGGGAGGCGAGCAGTTCTTC. It is translated as CASSPGLAGGEQFF.

Comment on this clone: The same CDR3 also results from other DNA sequences found in this sample. The chain combines TRBV18 with TRBJ1-1, with a weak D call TRBD1 (5 bases). Germline V gene sequence: CDR1 KGHSH, CDR2 LQKENI. The CDR3 consists of 13 residues. V was clipped by 3 bases and J by 4 bases, with 9 bases between them. The CDR3 nucleotides are TGTGCCAGCTCACCTCGGCAGGGCACTGAAGCTTTCTTT. It encodes CASSPRQGTEAFF.

This rearrangement joins TRBV6-6 to TRBJ2-7; 8 bases fit TRBD2. The V gene's germline CDR1 is MNHNY and CDR2 SVGAGI (reference sequence). This CDR3 contains 14 residues. V shed 4 bases, J shed 2 bases, and the junction held 4 bases outside the gene matches. The CDR3 loop is CASSLAGIAYEQYF. CDR3 DNA sequence: TGTGCCAGCAGTTTAGCGGGGATCGCCTACGAGCAGTACTTC.

The chain employs TRBV28 and TRBJ2-1, with D uncertain. V lost 3 bases and J lost 6, with 15 bases in between. This CDR3 spans 15 amino acids. Germline lookup yields CDR1 MDHEN and CDR2 SYDVKM. In DNA form, the CDR3 reads TGTGCCAGCAGTTTGAGAACTCCACCGAGCAATGAGCAGTTCTTC. Translated, it gives CASSLRTPPSNEQFF.

As concerns this clone: The same CDR3 is also encoded by other DNA sequences in this sample. The chain carries TRBV28 and TRBJ1-5; D not certain. The germline V and J ends were trimmed by 2 bases and 7 bases, with 6 bases remaining between them. Germline V gene sequence: CDR1 MDHEN, CDR2 SYDVKM. The CDR3 has 12 amino acids. The CDR3 nucleotides are TGTGCCAGCAGTTTAGCCGGACAGCCCCAGCATTTT. Protein sequence: CASSLAGQPQHF.

This clone has a single count. The rearrangement uses TRBV27 and TRBJ2-3; D gene ambiguous. CDR3 size: 12 residues. V lost 4 bases to trimming and J lost 13 bases, with 15 bases between them. Germline V gene data show CDR1 as MNHEY and CDR2 as SMNVEV (reference sequence). CDR3 sequence: CASSSSLSVEYF. The CDR3 DNA follows: TGTGCCAGCAGTTCCTCCCTCTCGGTCGAGTATTTT.

This clone has just one count. The CDR3 region is CASSLIGGDDSYNEQFF. CDR3 nucleotide sequence: TGCGCCAGCAGCTTAATTGGCGGGGACGACTCCTACAATGAGCAGTTCTTC. The chain is built from TRBV5-1 and TRBJ2-1; D is perhaps TRBD2 (6 bases). CDR1 and CDR2 from the germline V gene are SGHRS and YFSETQ. V was trimmed by 2 bases and J by 0 bases, leaving 15 bases between them. There are 17 residues in the CDR3.

This chain uses TRBV5-1 with TRBJ2-1, with TRBD2 identical over 9 bases. J was trimmed by 3 bases and V by 2 bases; bases with no gene match: 3. The CDR3 loop spans 15 amino acids. CDR1 is SGHRS and CDR2 is YFSETQ in the germline V gene. CDR3 sequence reads: CASSFGGRGYNEQFF. The CDR3 coding sequence is TGCGCCAGCAGCTTTGGCGGGAGGGGCTACAATGAGCAGTTCTTC.

This chain joins TRBV2 and TRBJ1-1; D unclear. Germline-derived CDR1 and CDR2 are SNHLY and FYNNEI. CDR3 length equals 13 residues. The V end lost 6 bases, the J end lost 4 bases, and 12 bases lay between the germline ends. This chain's CDR3 is CASRDQPGTEAFF. In DNA, the CDR3 is TGTGCCAGCAGAGACCAGCCGGGCACTGAAGCTTTCTTT.

The chain couples TRBV7-9 to TRBJ2-3; D unresolved. Trimming stripped 5 bases from V and 3 bases from J, with 9 bases between. This CDR3 comprises 13 residues. Germline V CDR1 and CDR2: SEHNR, FQNEAQ (reference sequence). CDR3 bases: TGTGCCAGCAGCCCTGGTTGGACAGATACGCAGTATTTT. Translation gives CASSPGWTDTQYF.